This T cell receptor (beta chain) is from a study of T cells expressing NK-cell markers. Study in general: Repertoire data for TCR beta were derived from sorted T cells (CD3+CD56+NKG2C+, CD3+CD56+NKG2C- and CD3+CD56-NKG2C+). Broader study findings: In a group of about six donors, dominant NKG2C+ clonotypes represented about 1.0-8% of CD8+ T cells.

This CDR3 contains 17 residues. Germline loops: CDR1 DFQATT, CDR2 SNEGSKA (reference sequence). A note on this clonotype: Its specificity is not known.

The cDNA for TCR beta came from 5'RACE template switching with UMIs. Each CDR3 protein gets one entry in TCRdb, which reprocessed the 5' RACE reads and gives no DNA. Its clone listing holds hundreds of thousands of distinct CDR3 sequences. Sequencing was carried out using blood T cells: a sorted CD56 or NKG2C T cell subset, CD4+ or CD8+ T cells, or bulk PBMC T cells (not recorded which). The V and J genes are TRBV20-1 and TRBJ2-3; checking the TCRdb D call of TRBD1 is not possible without DNA. The TCR comes from a woman aged 18 to 75 in good health. CDR3 loop: CSAGPLQDPASTDTQYF.